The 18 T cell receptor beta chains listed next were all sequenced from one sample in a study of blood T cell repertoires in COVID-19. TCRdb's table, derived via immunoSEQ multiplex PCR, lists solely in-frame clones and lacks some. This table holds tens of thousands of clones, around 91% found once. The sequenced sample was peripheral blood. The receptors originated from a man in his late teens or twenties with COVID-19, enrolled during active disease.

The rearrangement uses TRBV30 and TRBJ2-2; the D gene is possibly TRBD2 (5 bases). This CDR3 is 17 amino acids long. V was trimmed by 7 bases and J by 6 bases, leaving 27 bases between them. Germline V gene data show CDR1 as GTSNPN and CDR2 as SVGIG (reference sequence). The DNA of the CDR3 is TGTGCCTTGTTAAGGACCGGGTCTAGCCTTTTTCCCGGGGAGCTGTTTTTT. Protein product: CALLRTGSSLFPGELFF.

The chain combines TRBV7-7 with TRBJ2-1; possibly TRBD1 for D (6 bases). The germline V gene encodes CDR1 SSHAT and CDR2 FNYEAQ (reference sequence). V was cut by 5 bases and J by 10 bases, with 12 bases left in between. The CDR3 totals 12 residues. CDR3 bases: TGTGCCAGCAGCCCACGCAGGGGCGAGCAGTTCTTC. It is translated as CASSPRRGEQFF.

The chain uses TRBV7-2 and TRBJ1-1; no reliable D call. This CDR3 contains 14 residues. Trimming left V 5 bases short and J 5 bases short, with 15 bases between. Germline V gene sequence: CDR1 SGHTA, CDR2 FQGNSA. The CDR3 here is CASSLTGVGTEAFF. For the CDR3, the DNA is TGTGCCAGCAGCCTGACCGGGGTCGGGACTGAAGCTTTCTTT. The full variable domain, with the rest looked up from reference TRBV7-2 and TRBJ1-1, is GAGVSQSPSNKVTEKGKDVELRCDPISGHTALYWYRQSLGQGLEFLIYFQGNSAPDKSGLPSDRFSAERTGGSVSTLTIQRTQQEDSAVYLCASSLTGVGTEAFFGQGTRLTVV.

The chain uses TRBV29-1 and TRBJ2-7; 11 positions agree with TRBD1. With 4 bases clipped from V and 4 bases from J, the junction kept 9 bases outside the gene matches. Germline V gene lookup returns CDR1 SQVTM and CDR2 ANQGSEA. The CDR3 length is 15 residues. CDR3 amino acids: CSVVGTGGKGYEQYF. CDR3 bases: TGCAGCGTTGTGGGGACAGGGGGTAAGGGGTACGAGCAGTACTTC.

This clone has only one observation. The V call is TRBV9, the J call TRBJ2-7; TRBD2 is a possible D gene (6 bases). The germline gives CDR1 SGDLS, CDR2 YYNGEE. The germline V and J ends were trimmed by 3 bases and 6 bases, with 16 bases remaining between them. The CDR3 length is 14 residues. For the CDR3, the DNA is TGTGCCAGCAGCGCCCGGGACTCTTCAGGCGAGCAGTACTTC. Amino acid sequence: CASSARDSSGEQYF. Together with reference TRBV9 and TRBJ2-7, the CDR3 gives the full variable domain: DSGVTQTPKHLITATGQRVTLRCSPRSGDLSVYWYQQSLDQGLQFLIQYYNGEERAKGNILERFSAQQFPDLHSELNLSSLELGDSALYFCASSARDSSGEQYFGPGTRLTVT.

In DNA form, the CDR3 reads TGTGCCAGCAGCCCGGGACTAGCGGGACACGAGCAGTACTTC. As protein: CASSPGLAGHEQYF. The chain couples TRBV3-1 (or the pseudogene TRBV3-2) to TRBJ2-7; 13 bases are a match to TRBD2. The V gene's germline CDR1 is LGHDT and CDR2 YNNKEL (reference sequence). The CDR3 is 14 amino acids. V shed 4 bases and J 5 bases; nucleotides not matched to a gene: 2.

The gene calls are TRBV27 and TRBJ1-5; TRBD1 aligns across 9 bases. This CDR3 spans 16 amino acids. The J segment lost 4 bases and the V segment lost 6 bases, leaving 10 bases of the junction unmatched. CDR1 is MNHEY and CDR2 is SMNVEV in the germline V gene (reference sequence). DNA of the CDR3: TGTGCCAGCAGCCTCACCGGACAGGGGAGGAATCAGCCCCAGCATTTT. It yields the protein CASSLTGQGRNQPQHF.

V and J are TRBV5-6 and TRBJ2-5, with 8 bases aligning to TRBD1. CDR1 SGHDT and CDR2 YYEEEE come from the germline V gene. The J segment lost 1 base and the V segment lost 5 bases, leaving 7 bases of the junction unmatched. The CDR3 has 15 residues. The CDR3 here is CASSQYTGGQETQYF. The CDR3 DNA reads TGTGCCAGCAGTCAATATACAGGGGGCCAAGAGACCCAGTACTTC.

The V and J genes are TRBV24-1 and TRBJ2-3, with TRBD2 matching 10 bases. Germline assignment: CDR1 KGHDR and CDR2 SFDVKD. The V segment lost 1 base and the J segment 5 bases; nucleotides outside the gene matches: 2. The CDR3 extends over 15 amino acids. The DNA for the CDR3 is TGTGCCACCAGTGATTTTACTAGCGGGAAAGATACGCAGTATTTT. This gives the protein CATSDFTSGKDTQYF.

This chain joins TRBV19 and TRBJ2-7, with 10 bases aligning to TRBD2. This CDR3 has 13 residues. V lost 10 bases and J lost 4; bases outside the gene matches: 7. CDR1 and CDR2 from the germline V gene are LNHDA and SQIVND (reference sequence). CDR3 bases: TGTGCCACCCGAGCGGGAGGGCGTTACGAGCAGTACTTC. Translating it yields CATRAGGRYEQYF.

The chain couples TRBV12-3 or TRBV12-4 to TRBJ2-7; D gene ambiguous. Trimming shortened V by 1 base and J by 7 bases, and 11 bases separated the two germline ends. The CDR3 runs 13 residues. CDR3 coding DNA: TGTGCCAGCAGTTTAGGGCCCATTCTGGAGCAGTACTTC. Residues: CASSLGPILEQYF.

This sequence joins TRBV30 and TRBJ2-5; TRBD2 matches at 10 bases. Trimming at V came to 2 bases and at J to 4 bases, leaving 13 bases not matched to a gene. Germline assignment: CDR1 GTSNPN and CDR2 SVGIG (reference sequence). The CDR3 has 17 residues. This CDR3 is CAWSRLAGTGAGETQYF. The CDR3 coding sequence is TGTGCCTGGAGTAGACTAGCGGGTACTGGGGCTGGAGAGACCCAGTACTTC.

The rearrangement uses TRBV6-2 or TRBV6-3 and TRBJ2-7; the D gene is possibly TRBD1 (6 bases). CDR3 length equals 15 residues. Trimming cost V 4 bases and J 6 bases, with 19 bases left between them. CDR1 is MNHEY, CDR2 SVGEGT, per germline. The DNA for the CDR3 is TGTGCCAGCAGTTTTCCCCCCGGGACACCCCTCGAGCAGTACTTC. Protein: CASSFPPGTPLEQYF.

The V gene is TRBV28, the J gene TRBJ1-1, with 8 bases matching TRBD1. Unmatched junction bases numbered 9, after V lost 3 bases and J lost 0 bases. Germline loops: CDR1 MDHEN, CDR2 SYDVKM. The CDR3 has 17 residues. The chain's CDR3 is CASSLSRDRFMNTEAFF. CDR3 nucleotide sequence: TGTGCCAGCAGTTTGAGTAGGGACAGGTTCATGAACACTGAAGCTTTCTTT.

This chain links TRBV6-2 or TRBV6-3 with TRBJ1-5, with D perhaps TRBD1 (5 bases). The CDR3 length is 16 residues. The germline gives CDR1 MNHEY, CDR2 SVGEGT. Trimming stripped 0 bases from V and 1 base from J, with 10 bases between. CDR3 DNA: TGTGCCAGCAGTTACTCGTCAAGGGGCAGCAATCAGCCCCAGCATTTT. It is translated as CASSYSSRGSNQPQHF.

In nucleotides, the CDR3 is TGTGCCAGCAGTGACAGCGGGAGTTACAATGAGCAGTTCTTC. Its protein product is CASSDSGSYNEQFF. The chain carries TRBV6-4 and TRBJ2-1; 8 bases line up with TRBD2. Germline CDR1 and CDR2: MRHNA and SNTAGT. V lost 2 bases and J lost 4; bases outside the gene matches: 1. This CDR3 has 14 amino acids.

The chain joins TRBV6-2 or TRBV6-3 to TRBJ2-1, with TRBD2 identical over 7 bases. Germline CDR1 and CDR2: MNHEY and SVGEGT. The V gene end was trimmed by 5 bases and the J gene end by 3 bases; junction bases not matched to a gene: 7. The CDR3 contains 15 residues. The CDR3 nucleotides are TGTGCCAGCAGTCGCTTGGGGAGGGGCTACAATGAGCAGTTCTTC. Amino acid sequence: CASSRLGRGYNEQFF.

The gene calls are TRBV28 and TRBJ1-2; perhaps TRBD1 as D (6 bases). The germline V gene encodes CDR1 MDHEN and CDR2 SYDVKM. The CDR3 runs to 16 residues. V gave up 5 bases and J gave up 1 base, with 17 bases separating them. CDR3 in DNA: TGTGCCAGCAGTCTCTTGGACAGCGGGGATAACTATGGCTACACCTTC. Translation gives CASSLLDSGDNYGYTF.